The 15 T cell receptor beta chains given below trace back to one sample, sequenced in a study of T-cell reconstitution after alpha-beta-depleted transplantation in children. The authors prepared the TCRbeta library with unique molecular identifiers. TCRdb re-derived calls from the PCR reads in MiXCR, one entry per CDR3 protein. The table has hundreds of thousands of distinct CDR3 sequences, about 11% seen once. The starting material was PBMCs from the stem cell graft donor, obtained from the stem cell graft. All receptors derive from a human donor who donated a stem cell graft to a child with acute myeloid leukemia.

This clonotype was recorded a few times. The V call is TRBV20-1, the J call TRBJ2-3; 7 bases are a match to TRBD2. This CDR3 has 15 residues. Germline CDR1 is DFQATT and CDR2 is SNEGSKA (reference sequence). The trim removed 6 bases at V and 3 bases at J, leaving 12 bases unmatched. CDR3 nucleotide sequence: TGCAGTGCCTCCGGGGAGGGGCGTGCGACAGATACGCAGTATTTT. Translation gives CSASGEGRATDTQYF.

Only a few counts were recorded for this clonotype. This chain uses TRBV20-1 with TRBJ2-5; 8 bases match TRBD2. The V and J ends lost 6 bases and 4 bases, in that order; junction bases with no gene match: 13. There are 15 residues in the CDR3. Germline lookup yields CDR1 DFQATT and CDR2 SNEGSKA (reference sequence). CDR3 nucleotide sequence: TGCAGTGCCGCTGGGGTAGCGGGGTCGGGAGAGACCCAGTACTTC. This gives the protein CSAAGVAGSGETQYF.

This clonotype was observed many times. This rearrangement joins TRBV5-1 to TRBJ2-1, with D tentatively TRBD1 (6 bases). Trimming stripped 5 bases from V and 9 bases from J, with 18 bases between. Looked up from germline, CDR1 is SGHRS and CDR2 is YFSETQ. CDR3 length equals 14 residues. CDR3 bases: TGCGCCAGCAGTCAACCCGATCCCAGGGGTGAGCAGTTCTTC. Its protein is CASSQPDPRGEQFF. Combining the CDR3 with reference TRBV5-1 and TRBJ2-1 gives the whole variable domain KAGVTQTPRYLIKTRGQQVTLSCSPISGHRSVSWYQQTPGQGLQFLFEYFSETQRNKGNFPGRFSGRQFSNSRSEMNVSTLELGDSALYLCASSQPDPRGEQFFGPGTRLTVL.

This clonotype came up many times. The V gene is TRBV7-9, the J gene TRBJ2-7, with 8 bases identical to TRBD1. The CDR3 has 13 residues. In germline, CDR1 is SEHNR, CDR2 FQNEAQ (reference sequence). Losses at the gene ends were 5 bases for V and 3 bases for J; bases not matched to a gene: 3. The CDR3 loop is CASSPGGVYEQYF. As DNA, the CDR3 is TGTGCCAGCAGCCCAGGGGGCGTCTACGAGCAGTACTTC.

This chain links TRBV6-2 or TRBV6-3 with TRBJ2-2; 7 nucleotides agree with TRBD2. The CDR3 totals 20 residues. Per the germline V gene, CDR1 is MNHEY and CDR2 is SVGEGT. The V segment lost 4 bases and the J segment 4 bases; nucleotides outside the gene matches: 21. CDR3 protein: CASSSRVGGSLRVGTGELFF. The DNA of the CDR3 is TGTGCCAGCAGTTCCAGAGTCGGCGGGAGCCTCCGGGTAGGCACCGGGGAGCTGTTTTTT.

The table lists this clonotype with a few counts. At one end the junction does not follow the germline gene, possibly because of a read error. The chain couples TRBV2 to TRBJ2-1; TRBD1 agrees at 11 bases. The CDR3 extends over 14 amino acids. In germline, CDR1 is SNHLY, CDR2 FYNNEI. The CDR3 coding sequence is TGTGGCAGCCTCGGACAGGGGGCTTCGGATGAGCAGTTCTTC. Translating gives CGSLGQGASDEQFF.

In its sample, this clonotype was seen many times. The chain carries TRBV6-5 and TRBJ1-1; D is undetermined. CDR1 is MNHEY and CDR2 is SVGAGI in the germline V gene. Between the trimmed V and J ends, which lost 6 bases and 1 base, there was a span of 6 bases. This CDR3 comprises 12 residues. The CDR3 DNA sequence: TGTGCCAGCAGCCGACAGAACACTGAAGCTTTCTTT. It encodes CASSRQNTEAFF.

CDR3 nucleotide sequence: TGTGCCAGCAGCGTAGATGTCTCTGAGCAGTTCTTC. Translated: CASSVDVSEQFF. The rearrangement links TRBV9 to TRBJ2-1; unclear D gene. Trimming removed 0 bases from V and 9 bases from J, with 7 bases in between. This CDR3 is built from 12 residues. CDR1 SGDLS and CDR2 YYNGEE come from the germline V gene.

This clonotype has a count of ten or more. The CDR3 sequence is CASSSPRGEFTDTQYF. In DNA form, the CDR3 reads TGCGCCAGCAGCTCCCCCCGGGGGGAATTCACAGATACGCAGTATTTT. The chain is built from TRBV5-1 and TRBJ2-3; the match to TRBD2 covers 7 bases. The CDR3 extends over 16 amino acids. In germline, CDR1 is SGHRS, CDR2 YFSETQ. With V trimmed by 3 bases and J by 2 bases, 9 bases remained unmatched. Supplemented by reference TRBV5-1 and TRBJ2-3, the full variable domain reads KAGVTQTPRYLIKTRGQQVTLSCSPISGHRSVSWYQQTPGQGLQFLFEYFSETQRNKGNFPGRFSGRQFSNSRSEMNVSTLELGDSALYLCASSSPRGEFTDTQYFGPGTRLTVL.

Many counts were recorded for this clonotype. The gene calls are TRBV29-1 and TRBJ1-2, with 9 nucleotides matching TRBD1. Germline CDR1 and CDR2: SQVTM and ANQGSEA. CDR3 size: 15 residues. After removal of 4 bases from V and 8 bases from J, the junction contained 14 bases not matched to a gene. CDR3 amino acids: CSVGEPGQGGGGYTF. The CDR3 nucleotides are TGCAGCGTTGGGGAACCGGGACAGGGCGGAGGCGGCTACACCTTC.

This clonotype was detected ten times or more. This chain uses TRBV5-1 with TRBJ2-2; no reliable D call. The CDR3 sequence is 14 residues long. The germline V and J ends were trimmed by 0 bases and 1 base, with 4 bases remaining between them. The germline gives CDR1 SGHRS, CDR2 YFSETQ. The CDR3 loop is CASSLDRNTGELFF. Here the CDR3 DNA reads TGCGCCAGCAGCTTGGACAGGAACACCGGGGAGCTGTTTTTT.

The chain recombines TRBV28 with TRBJ2-2, with 7 bases aligning to TRBD2. CDR1 and CDR2 (germline): MDHEN, SYDVKM. V lost 6 bases, J lost 2 bases, and 6 bases stayed unmatched. This CDR3 contains 15 residues. CDR3 coding DNA: TGTGCCAGCAGACGGGGCGGGAGAAACACCGGGGAGCTGTTTTTT. This encodes CASRRGGRNTGELFF.

This clonotype has only a few counts. The chain links TRBV7-2 to TRBJ2-4, with D uncertain. The CDR3 runs 12 residues. Germline V gene sequence: CDR1 SGHTA, CDR2 FQGNSA. The ends were cut back, 5 bases at V and 8 bases at J, with 10 bases in the middle. This CDR3 reads CASSPPTDIQYF. The DNA for the CDR3 is TGTGCCAGCAGCCCCCCGACGGACATTCAGTACTTC.

The chain is built from TRBV5-1 and TRBJ2-1, with D possibly matching TRBD2 (7 bases). From germline, CDR1 is SGHRS and CDR2 YFSETQ. The CDR3 length is 17 residues. V dropped 4 bases and J dropped 0 bases, with 17 bases sitting between them. The CDR3 here is CASSRRGAESSYNEQFF. The CDR3 DNA follows: TGCGCCAGCAGCCGCCGGGGGGCGGAGAGCTCCTACAATGAGCAGTTCTTC. Filled out from reference TRBV5-1 and TRBJ2-1, the complete variable domain reads KAGVTQTPRYLIKTRGQQVTLSCSPISGHRSVSWYQQTPGQGLQFLFEYFSETQRNKGNFPGRFSGRQFSNSRSEMNVSTLELGDSALYLCASSRRGAESSYNEQFFGPGTRLTVL.

Many counts were recorded for this clonotype. The genes are TRBV15 and TRBJ2-5, with 10 positions matching TRBD1. V gave up 1 base and J gave up 4 bases; unmatched junction bases: 3. The germline gives CDR1 LNHNV, CDR2 YYDKDF (reference sequence). CDR3 length: 15 amino acids. The CDR3 DNA is TGTGCCACCAGCAGAGGGGGGGACAGGGGAGAGACCCAGTACTTC. It encodes CATSRGGDRGETQYF.